What follows are 13 T cell receptor beta chains derived from one specimen sequenced in a study of CD8+CD57+ T cells in acquired aplastic anemia. TCR beta VDJ and CDR3 profiling used genomic DNA as template. TCRdb reprocessed the reads with MiXCR, giving one entry per CDR3 protein. The repertoire holds some 190,000 distinct CDR3 sequences, around 45% seen once, with approximately 2.9% in the top ten. Sequencing was performed on sorted CD4+, CD8+, or CD8+CD57+ T cells (not recorded which) from PBMCs. Receptor source: a human donor in good health.

This clonotype was recorded at least ten times. This chain uses TRBV20-1 with TRBJ2-1; TRBD2 matches at 9 bases. The CDR3 covers 12 residues. Germline CDR1 is DFQATT and CDR2 is SNEGSKA (reference sequence). Trimming at V came to 8 bases and at J to 10 bases, leaving 9 bases not matched to a gene. The CDR3 DNA is TGCAGTCCTGCCAGCGGGAGGAGGGAGCAGTTCTTC. Protein sequence: CSPASGRREQFF.

This chain connects TRBV29-1 to TRBJ1-1, with D hard to call. Between the trimmed V and J ends, which lost 1 base and 9 bases, there was a span of 12 bases. The CDR3 has 12 amino acids. Germline V gene data show CDR1 as SQVTM and CDR2 as ANQGSEA. Written as DNA, the CDR3 is TGCAGCGTTGAAGCCCAGAAGGCTCAAGCTTTCTTT. Its translation is CSVEAQKAQAFF. Together with reference TRBV29-1 and TRBJ1-1, the CDR3 gives the full variable domain: SAVISQKPSRDICQRGTSLTIQCQVDSQVTMMFWYRQQPGQSLTLIATANQGSEATYESGFVIDKFPISRPNLTFSTLTVSNMSPEDSSIYLCSVEAQKAQAFFGQGTRLTVV.

This clonotype was recorded many times. The J gene is TRBJ1-3, the V gene TRBV6-2 or TRBV6-3; D unresolved. The CDR3 consists of 15 residues. Looked up from germline, CDR1 is MNHEY and CDR2 is SVGEGT. The V end was cut by 7 bases, the J end by 1 base, with 14 bases between. The CDR3: CASKTSTSSGNTIYF. The CDR3 region has the DNA TGTGCCAGCAAAACGAGCACGTCTTCTGGAAACACCATATATTTT.

The CDR3 nucleotides read TGTGCCACCAGCAGAGATGGCAGGGGTCCGGGTGGGACCCAGTACTTC. Encoded protein: CATSRDGRGPGGTQYF. The chain combines TRBV15 with TRBJ2-5; a possible D gene is TRBD1 (6 bases). The germline gives CDR1 LNHNV, CDR2 YYDKDF (reference sequence). Trimming shortened V by 0 bases and J by 7 bases, and 18 bases separated the two germline ends. This CDR3 contains 16 residues.

This clonotype occurred many times. The genes are TRBV10-3 and TRBJ2-1; D may be TRBD2 (6 bases). V was trimmed by 6 bases and J by 0 bases, leaving 21 bases between them. Germline V gives CDR1 ENHRY, CDR2 SYGVKD. The CDR3 contains 18 residues. Here the CDR3 reads CAISENTGLASSYNEQFF. As DNA, the CDR3 is TGTGCCATCAGCGAAAACACGGGACTCGCCAGCTCCTACAATGAGCAGTTCTTC.

This clonotype was observed once. The chain recombines TRBV20-1 with TRBJ1-5, with TRBD1 as a possible D gene (5 bases). Germline V lookup: CDR1 DFQATT, CDR2 SNEGSKA (reference sequence). The ends were cut back, 8 bases at V and 5 bases at J, with 16 bases in the middle. The CDR3 spans 13 residues. For the CDR3, the DNA is TGCAGTACGCGAGGAGGGGCCGATCAGCCCCAGCATTTT. This encodes CSTRGGADQPQHF.

For this clonotype: Given a much more abundant clone one base away, this may be a read error. This chain joins TRBV5-1 and TRBJ1-1; D not certain. The CDR3 spans 14 residues. CDR1 is SGHRS and CDR2 is YFSETQ in the germline V gene. Trimming shortened V by 0 bases and J by 1 base, and 7 bases separated the two germline ends. The CDR3 bases are TGCGCCAGCAGCTTGGTGGCAGCGAACACTGAAGCTTTCTTT. Its translation: CASSLVAANTEAFF. Combining the CDR3 with reference TRBV5-1 and TRBJ1-1 gives the whole variable domain KAGVTQTPRYLIKTRGQQVTLSCSPISGHRSVSWYQQTPGQGLQFLFEYFSETQRNKGNFPGRFSGRQFSNSRSEMNVSTLELGDSALYLCASSLVAANTEAFFGQGTRLTVV.

This clonotype was counted once. The chain recombines TRBV20-1 with TRBJ2-7, with D perhaps being TRBD1 or TRBD2 (5 bases each). Trimming took 3 bases from V and 0 from J, leaving 18 bases between them. Germline V gene sequence: CDR1 DFQATT, CDR2 SNEGSKA (reference sequence). This CDR3 spans 16 amino acids. The CDR3 DNA reads as TGCAGTGCTAGGAGTACCGGGACCAGTTTCTCCTACGAGCAGTACTTC. This encodes CSARSTGTSFSYEQYF.

Comments on this clonotype: One end of the junction fails to match germline, which may point to a read error. This chain connects TRBV24-1 to TRBJ1-6; 7 nucleotides align to TRBD1. The CDR3 has 14 amino acids. CDR1 is KGHDR and CDR2 is SFDVKD in the germline V gene. For the CDR3, the DNA is TGTGCCAGCAGTGAGGGGACAGATAATTCACCCCTCCACTTT. It yields the protein CASSEGTDNSPLHF.

The chain links TRBV11-2 to TRBJ2-1; 7 nucleotides align to TRBD2. Trimming cost V 8 bases and J 7 bases; bases outside gene matches: 5. CDR3 length: 12 residues. Per the germline V gene, CDR1 is SGHAT and CDR2 is FQNNGV. CDR3 region: CASGTNTNEQFF. CDR3 in DNA: TGTGCCAGCGGGACTAATACAAATGAGCAGTTCTTC.

The CDR3 sequence is CAISESGQGSYEQYF. CDR3 sequence (DNA): TGTGCCATCAGTGAGTCGGGACAGGGGTCCTACGAGCAGTACTTC. The rearrangement links TRBV10-3 to TRBJ2-7, with 10 bases that match TRBD1. Germline CDR1 ENHRY, CDR2 SYGVKD. This CDR3 is built from 15 residues. The trim removed 0 bases at V and 1 base at J, leaving 0 bases unmatched.

The chain uses TRBV29-1 and TRBJ2-6; D gene unclear. CDR3 length: 13 residues. Trimming took 4 bases from V and 0 from J, leaving 4 bases between them. The germline gives CDR1 SQVTM, CDR2 ANQGSEA. CDR3 coding DNA: TGCAGCGTTGGGTTCTCTGGGGCCAACGTCCTGACTTTC. It is translated as CSVGFSGANVLTF.

V is TRBV11-2 and J is TRBJ1-1; 12 bases fit TRBD1. This CDR3 region has 17 residues. The V gene's germline CDR1 is SGHAT and CDR2 FQNNGV. The V segment lost 3 bases and the J segment 3 bases; nucleotides outside the gene matches: 8. CDR3 DNA: TGTGCCAGCAGCTTTCCGGGGACAGGGGGCGTGGACACTGAAGCTTTCTTT. It is translated as CASSFPGTGGVDTEAFF.